A single sample gave rise to the 21 T cell receptor beta chains below, sequenced in a study of shared clonotypes between healthy human individuals (dated by TCRdb to 2018 to 2020). CD8 naive samples were obtained by positive selection for CCR7 among CD45RO-negative cells, yielding a CD45RA+CCR7+ population from which TemRA cells were excluded. The method behind the library was the immunoSEQ multiplex PCR assay. TCRdb holds this immuneACCESS table with in-frame rearrangements only. Some clones are missing; in checked studies, unresolved V genes explain under half, and the rest has no known cause. The sample table records some 2.1 million clones; about 95% of these occur just once. The ten largest clones represent 0.85% to 1.3% of the sample. The sequenced sample consisted of naive CD8+ T cells sorted from blood. Reading the label with the study, this specimen's cell subset or site is: CD45RA+CCR7+. The origin of the receptors is a man aged 18 to 29 in good health.

This chain connects TRBV11-2 to TRBJ2-1; 8 positions agree with TRBD2. Germline CDR1 reads SGHAT; CDR2 reads FQNNGV. Trimming cost V 2 bases and J 9 bases; bases outside gene matches: 6. The CDR3 is made up of 14 amino acids. CDR3 sequence: CASSLSGGGAEQFF. CDR3 DNA: TGTGCCAGCAGCTTAAGCGGGGGAGGGGCTGAGCAGTTCTTC.

The gene calls are TRBV27 and TRBJ2-7; 13 nucleotides line up with TRBD2. The germline V gene encodes CDR1 MNHEY and CDR2 SMNVEV (reference sequence). The CDR3 runs to 14 residues. V was clipped by 5 bases and J by 4 bases; unmatched bases: 2. DNA of the CDR3: TGTGCCAGCAGTAGACTAGCGGGGGGATACGAGCAGTACTTC. It is translated as CASSRLAGGYEQYF.

This clone was detected once. The rearrangement links TRBV7-3 to TRBJ1-5; TRBD1 is a possible D gene (5 bases). V shed 5 bases and J shed 6 bases, with 8 bases lying between them. Per germline, CDR1 SGHTA and CDR2 FQGTGA. The CDR3 runs 12 residues. The DNA of the CDR3 is TGTGCCAGCAGCCCCAGGGTTCAGCCCCAGCATTTT. Residues: CASSPRVQPQHF. The full variable domain, with the rest looked up from reference TRBV7-3 and TRBJ1-5, is GAGVSQTPSNKVTEKGKYVELRCDPISGHTALYWYRQSLGQGPEFLIYFQGTGAADDSGLPNDRFFAVRPEGSVSTLKIQRTERGDSAVYLCASSPRVQPQHFGDGTRLSIL.

This sequence joins TRBV6-5 and TRBJ2-5; 9 bases align to TRBD2. The J segment lost 5 bases and the V segment lost 10 bases, leaving 14 bases of the junction unmatched. Germline values: CDR1 MNHEY, CDR2 SVGAGI. CDR3 length: 15 residues. CDR3 in amino acids: CATKGGGGDGETQYF. The CDR3 nucleotides read TGTGCCACCAAAGGTGGCGGGGGGGACGGGGAGACCCAGTACTTC.

The chain has TRBV15 and TRBJ1-2, with unresolved D. The germline CDR1 and CDR2 sequences are LNHNV and YYDKDF (reference sequence). V lost 1 base and J lost 4, with 16 bases in between. The CDR3 contains 16 residues. CDR3 nucleotides: TGTGCCACCAGCAGAGCCTATGACGGGATCTTCTATGGCTACACCTTC. Amino acids: CATSRAYDGIFYGYTF. The entire variable domain, with the rest obtained from reference TRBV15 and TRBJ1-2, is as follows: DAMVIQNPRYQVTQFGKPVTLSCSQTLNHNVMYWYQQKSSQAPKLLFHYYDKDFNNEADTPDNFQSRRPNTSFCFLDIRSPGLGDTAMYLCATSRAYDGIFYGYTFGSGTRLTVV.

This sequence joins TRBV7-8 and TRBJ1-1; perhaps TRBD1 as D (6 bases). CDR3 size: 13 residues. Trimming cost V 5 bases and J 1 base, with 8 bases left between them. Per the germline V gene, CDR1 is SGHVS and CDR2 is FQNEAQ. The CDR3: CASSQTGNTEAFF. The CDR3, as DNA: TGTGCCAGCAGCCAGACAGGGAACACTGAAGCTTTCTTT.

In this sample, this clone turned up a few times. The rearrangement uses TRBV7-6 and TRBJ1-6, with 9 positions matching TRBD1. V trimming: 6 bases; J trimming: 5 bases; junction bases outside the gene matches: 8. Germline V gives CDR1 SGHVS, CDR2 FNYEAQ. There are 16 residues in the CDR3. CDR3 in amino acids: CASSSGTGTDNSPLHF. Here the CDR3 DNA reads TGTGCCAGCAGTTCAGGGACAGGGACGGATAATTCACCCCTCCACTTT.

V usage is TRBV5-4 and J usage is TRBJ1-2; D gene ambiguous. Trimming stripped 3 bases from V and 6 bases from J, with 9 bases between. The germline V gene has CDR1 SGHNT and CDR2 YYREEE (reference sequence). CDR3 length equals 12 residues. The CDR3 sequence: CASSYGLDGYTF. The CDR3 bases are TGTGCCAGCAGCTACGGACTGGATGGCTACACCTTC.

This sequence joins TRBV10-3 and TRBJ2-7; D not certain. V gave up 11 bases and J gave up 4 bases, with 18 bases separating them. Germline CDR1 ENHRY, CDR2 SYGVKD. The CDR3 is 13 residues long. The CDR3 spells CASCLEDGYEQYF. CDR3 bases: TGTGCCTCTTGTTTAGAGGACGGGTACGAGCAGTACTTC.

This chain uses TRBV5-3 with TRBJ2-7; D is uncertain. TRBV5-3 qualifies as an ORF whose function is uncertain. The length of the CDR3 is 15 residues. The ends were cut back, 0 bases at V and 0 bases at J, with 10 bases in the middle. CDR3 protein: CARSLAGPSSYEQYF. The CDR3 bases are TGTGCCAGAAGCTTGGCAGGACCAAGCTCCTACGAGCAGTACTTC.

The chain uses TRBV6-4 and TRBJ1-5; TRBD1 is a possible D gene (6 bases). Germline loops: CDR1 MRHNA, CDR2 SNTAGT. The CDR3 consists of 16 residues. Trimming left V 6 bases short and J 3 bases short, with 18 bases between. The DNA of the CDR3 is TGTGCCAGCAGGGTAATCCCGACAGGAAACAATCAGCCCCAGCATTTT. Translating it yields CASRVIPTGNNQPQHF.

This clone was found once. J is TRBJ1-2 and V is TRBV7-9, with TRBD1 identical over 8 bases. Germline CDR1 reads SEHNR; CDR2 reads FQNEAQ (reference sequence). Trimming cost V 5 bases and J 7 bases; bases outside gene matches: 12. This CDR3 spans 15 amino acids. The CDR3 loop reads CASSPPTGEIAGYTF. CDR3 coding DNA: TGTGCCAGCAGCCCGCCGACAGGGGAGATTGCTGGCTACACCTTC.

For the CDR3, the DNA is TGTGCCAGCAGCTTCACAGGGGGGTATGGTGGCTACACCTTC. Protein product: CASSFTGGYGGYTF. The rearrangement joins TRBV5-4 to TRBJ1-2, with TRBD1 identical over 8 bases. The V segment lost 2 bases and the J segment 7 bases; nucleotides outside the gene matches: 7. This CDR3 region has 14 residues. CDR1 is SGHNT and CDR2 is YYREEE in the germline V gene (reference sequence). Full variable domain (outside the CDR3, taken from reference TRBV5-4 and TRBJ1-2): ETGVTQSPTHLIKTRGQQVTLRCSSQSGHNTVSWYQQALGQGPQFIFQYYREEENGRGNFPPRFSGLQFPNYSSELNVNALELDDSALYLCASSFTGGYGGYTFGSGTRLTVV.

The V call is TRBV30, the J call TRBJ1-1; D gene uncertain. The CDR3 is made up of 8 amino acids. The germline V gene encodes CDR1 GTSNPN and CDR2 SVGIG (reference sequence). V was pared by 4 bases and J by 11 bases, with 5 bases between. CDR3 in amino acids: CAWNEAFF. The DNA for the CDR3 is TGTGCCTGGAACGAGGCTTTCTTT.

The chain links TRBV27 to TRBJ2-4; the D call may be TRBD1 or TRBD2 (5 bases each). CDR1 is MNHEY, CDR2 SMNVEV, per germline (reference sequence). Trimming removed 2 bases from V and 5 bases from J, with 13 bases in between. This CDR3 has 15 amino acids. The CDR3 region is CASSLGSGTQNIQYF. The CDR3 nucleotides are TGTGCCAGCAGTTTAGGGTCAGGGACCCAAAACATTCAGTACTTC.

CDR3 region: CASSFRFTADTEAFF. The CDR3 DNA follows: TGTGCCAGCAGTTTTCGGTTCACGGCGGACACTGAAGCTTTCTTT. J is TRBJ1-1 and V is TRBV7-9; D ambiguous. V was cut by 6 bases and J by 3 bases, with 17 bases left in between. The CDR3 is 15 residues long. The germline V gene has CDR1 SEHNR and CDR2 FQNEAQ (reference sequence).

The genes are TRBV7-2 and TRBJ2-2, with D unresolved. V lost 1 base to trimming and J lost 0 bases, with 9 bases between them. The CDR3 is made up of 16 amino acids. The germline V gene has CDR1 SGHTA and CDR2 FQGNSA. CDR3: CASSLGDFPNTGELFF. The CDR3 DNA is TGTGCCAGCAGCTTAGGGGATTTCCCGAACACCGGGGAGCTGTTTTTT.

This clone showed up just once. The V call is TRBV5-6, the J call TRBJ2-2, with 9 bases fitting TRBD2. Germline V gives CDR1 SGHDT, CDR2 YYEEEE. CDR3 length equals 15 residues. V was pared by 2 bases and J by 6 bases, with 5 bases of the junction left unmatched. The CDR3 region has the DNA TGTGCCAGCAGCTTTGGGACTAGCTTAGCCGGGGAGCTGTTTTTT. Translating gives CASSFGTSLAGELFF.

The V gene is TRBV28, the J gene TRBJ2-7; D not certain. This CDR3 region has 13 residues. The V gene lost 3 bases and the J gene lost 2 bases, with 8 bases spanning the gap. CDR1 is MDHEN, CDR2 SYDVKM, per germline. CDR3 residues: CASSFAAPYEQYF. CDR3 in DNA: TGTGCCAGCAGTTTTGCAGCCCCCTACGAGCAGTACTTC.

This sequence joins TRBV13 and TRBJ1-4; D gene ambiguous. Germline V gene data show CDR1 as PRHDT and CDR2 as FYEKMQ (reference sequence). Trimming shortened V by 5 bases and J by 0 bases, and 10 bases separated the two germline ends. The CDR3 length is 15 residues. The CDR3 spells CASSPYSATNEKLFF. Written as DNA, the CDR3 is TGTGCCAGCAGCCCGTACTCCGCAACTAATGAAAAACTGTTTTTT.

V usage is TRBV15 and J usage is TRBJ2-2, with 8 nucleotides matching TRBD1. This CDR3 comprises 17 residues. Trimming removed 3 bases from V and 4 bases from J; junction bases left unmatched: 10. Germline CDR1 reads LNHNV; CDR2 reads YYDKDF (reference sequence). The CDR3 nucleotides read TGTGCCACCAGCAGCCGCTCAGGACAGGGATCCACCGGGGAGCTGTTTTTT. It is translated as CATSSRSGQGSTGELFF.